This T cell receptor beta chain stems from a study of cytomegalovirus exposure and HLA in healthy donors. The study ran its PCR with 60 Vbeta and 13 Jbeta primers. Here immunoSEQ multiplex PCR was the method, and the copy in TCRdb shows in-frame clones only, minus some. The sample carries about 60,000 clones, roughly 70% recorded once. The sample consisted of PBMCs. This clonotype was sampled from a woman aged 60 to 75 in good health and CMV-seropositive.

CDR3 amino acids: CASSRSPGPSGETQYF. CDR3 DNA sequence: TGTGCCAGCAGCCGCAGCCCCGGGCCCTCGGGGGAGACCCAGTACTTC. The genes are TRBV5-5 and TRBJ2-5, with a possible D match to TRBD2 (5 bases). There are 16 residues in the CDR3. Between the trimmed V and J ends, which lost 4 bases and 5 bases, there was a span of 21 bases. Looked up from germline, CDR1 is SGHKS and CDR2 is YYEKEE (reference sequence).